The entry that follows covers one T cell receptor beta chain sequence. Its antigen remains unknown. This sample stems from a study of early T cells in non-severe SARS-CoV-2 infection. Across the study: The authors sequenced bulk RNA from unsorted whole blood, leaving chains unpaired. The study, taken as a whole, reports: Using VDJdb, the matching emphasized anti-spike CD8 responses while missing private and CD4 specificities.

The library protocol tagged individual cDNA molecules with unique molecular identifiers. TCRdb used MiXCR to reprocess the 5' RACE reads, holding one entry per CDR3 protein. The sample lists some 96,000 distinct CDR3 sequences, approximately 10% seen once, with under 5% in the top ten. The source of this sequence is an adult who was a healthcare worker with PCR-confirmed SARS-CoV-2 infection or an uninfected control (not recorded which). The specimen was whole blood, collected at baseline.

DNA of the CDR3: TGTGCCTGGAGTAAGGGTTCCTACGAGCAGTACTTC. It is translated as CAWSKGSYEQYF. The chain joins TRBV30 to TRBJ2-7; D not certain. The length of the CDR3 is 12 residues. Between the trimmed V and J ends, which lost 2 bases and 1 base, there was a span of 6 bases. CDR1 and CDR2 from the germline V gene are GTSNPN and SVGIG (reference sequence).